The present TCR beta chain was sequenced within a study of blood T cell repertoires in COVID-19. About the research overall: The United States, Italy and Spain were the sources of the acute and convalescent COVID-19 samples.

Trimming took 4 bases from V and 4 from J; bases not matched to a gene: 8. Germline V gene lookup returns CDR1 SGDLS and CDR2 YYNGEE. The CDR3 has 16 residues. TCRdb keeps only in-frame clones here, not all; method: immunoSEQ multiplex PCR. The sample lists 260,000 or so clones, 88% occurring once. The clonotype was recovered from a man younger than 35 with active or convalescent COVID-19. The chain carries TRBV9 and TRBJ1-6, with 7 bases that match TRBD1. Sequenced input: peripheral blood. CDR3 nucleotides: TGTGCCAGCAGCAGGGGACAGTCCACGTATAATTCACCCCTCCACTTT. It encodes CASSRGQSTYNSPLHF.